This T cell receptor beta chain was recovered during a study of T cell responses to AZD1222 COVID-19 vaccine. Only in-frame clones appear in the TCRdb table, and some are missing; sequencing was by immunoSEQ multiplex PCR. This sample carries about 110,000 clones, about 92% of them seen once, and the ten largest clones take about 8%. The germline V gene encodes CDR1 SGHTA and CDR2 FQGNSA. V was trimmed by 3 bases and J by 0 bases, leaving 8 bases between them. The CDR3 runs 14 residues. The sequence derives from an adult who received the AZD1222 COVID-19 vaccine. Material: peripheral blood, obtained 28 days after the second AZD1222 dose. The rearrangement links TRBV7-2 to TRBJ1-1, with D unresolved. Written as DNA, the CDR3 is TGTGCCAGCAGCTTGCGGCAAATGAACACTGAAGCTTTCTTT. Protein: CASSLRQMNTEAFF.